This record looks at one T cell receptor beta chain sequence and its context. Its antigen is not identified. This entry comes from a study of yellow fever vaccine responses in identical twins. Germline lookup yields CDR1 SGHNT and CDR2 YENEEA. The CDR3 loop spans 13 amino acids. V lost 5 bases to trimming and J lost 2 bases, with 7 bases between them. Each CDR3 protein is one row after TCRdb ran MiXCR on the RT-PCR reads. The data show several hundred distinct CDR3 sequences, with approximately 64% seen just once and 20% held by the top ten. Overall study results and limits: Vaccine-induced T cell responses in twins were reportedly observed to appear partly convergent, partly personalized.

The TCR sequence derives from a female donor who received the yellow fever vaccine. V usage is TRBV11-3 and J usage is TRBJ2-4; no firm D call. The specimen comprised T cells from blood (PBMCs), unsorted or a sorted subset (not recorded which), sampled before or after yellow fever vaccination (not recorded which). The DNA for the CDR3 is TGTGCCAGCAGCCCCCATACCAAAAACATTCAGTACTTC. It yields the protein CASSPHTKNIQYF.